This TCR beta chain was sequenced for a study of cytomegalovirus exposure and HLA in healthy donors (TCRdb year 2017). Study-level background: An earlier analysis of 550 to 700 of the donors reported more than 250 Gb of sequence data and more than 90 million unique TCR beta sequences from some 180 million T cells. About 280 gigabases of sequencing data and around 87 million unique TCR sequences were included in an early release covering around 650 HLA-typed donors. The genetic ancestry cluster associated with self-reported Caucasian donors included approximately 85% of the roughly 390 genotyped donors. The study aimed to test whether cataloging public T cell receptors could reveal signatures of past pathogen exposure. The study profiled the T cell repertoires of hundreds of subjects by immunosequencing and related them to cytomegalovirus serostatus. A separate validation cohort of 100 to 150 different subjects was used in addition to the roughly 670-subject first cohort. To predict cytomegalovirus infection status, the study brought together high-throughput TCR immunosequencing, statistical association of individual TCRs with disease status, and machine learning. In a later analysis, previously published TCR beta repertoires from 600 to 850 donors were re-analyzed and high-resolution HLA genotyping was added so that TCR occurrence patterns could be studied. The later analysis used no new phenotypic data to find candidate immune exposures, relying instead on TCR beta sequences and their occurrence across donors. An earlier analysis of some 600 of the donors applied high-throughput TCR beta sequencing to assess whether each TCR beta V gene segment acted as functional or pseudogenic. Donor age, sex, ethnicity and CMV serostatus were collected together with the repertoire data. A later genetic analysis used genome-wide SNP genotypes for 398 of the 666 donors, treating that subset as a discovery cohort. All discovery cohort repertoires had been generated using a single sequencing platform. Class I and class II HLA loci were covered by the typing at four-digit resolution. The number of donors typed differed by locus, with about 620-630 for A, B, C, DRB1 and DQB1, around 500 for DQA1, about 610 for DPA1, and some 440 for DPB1. Roughly five DR-DQ haplotypes were treated as single units for association and clustering because of strong linkage in the cohort. On average, around 240,000 unique TCR beta nucleotide sequences were sequenced per donor among 398 genotyped donors of the cohort, with about 19% of those sequences being non-productive.

As concerns this clone: Which antigen it targets is not known. Qualities for individual bases were not recorded, and no much larger clone is one base off.

Results the study describes overall, beyond this receptor: According to a later analysis, most CMV-associated TCR beta chains appeared to be HLA-restricted, and the HLA associations seemed to be driven largely by CMV exposure. In vitro tests confirmed that a few of the cytomegalovirus-associated TCR beta chains recognize cytomegalovirus antigens. According to a later genetic analysis, donors in an Asian-associated ancestry cluster had fewer N-insertions in productive TCRs than the approximately 710-donor mean. Linkage disequilibrium might explain the correlated functional status among segregating V segments, but an unknown experimental factor could not be ruled out. In this cohort, only TCR beta chains were sequenced, and detectable features were limited by the absence of alpha or paired-chain data. Because HLA typing was missing for some donors at each locus, association tests included only the typed subset. In a later analysis, HLA-associated TCR beta chains showed more clonal expansion and lower generation probabilities than non-associated chains that were equally common. An earlier analysis of 587 of the donors showed that most TCR beta V segments appeared in productive rearrangements either about 87% or about 30% of the time, which broadly matched IMGT annotations. When HLA alleles, especially DR and DQ, strongly co-occurred, TCR associations were difficult to assign to individual alleles. Several of the top co-occurrence clusters appeared to be linked to parvovirus B19, influenza, CMV and Epstein-Barr virus, according to a later analysis. In a later analysis, the rate of TCR association differed among HLA loci, with DRB1 alleles having the most associated TCRs and HLA-C alleles having the fewest. Because counts were too low, under 20 rarely observed V segments, including chromosome 9 orphons, were left out of the earlier analysis of some 600 of the donors. A further reported finding was that TCR beta sequences accurately predicted the HLA-A and HLA-B alleles for most subjects in the first cohort. A group of highly shared sequence variants was considered likely to be a technical artifact of the sequencing pipeline. It was suggested by the authors that the approach could potentially be generalized to other disease states and immunological phenotypes. Because the 87-base-pair reads could not distinguish some IMGT-functional V segments, including TRBV6-2 and TRBV6-3, those segments were excluded. While some public TCRs were present in many individuals, most TCR sequences turned up only very rarely across donors. A later analysis associated around 16,000 TCR beta sequences with specific HLA alleles at a false discovery rate of 0.05. The only immune exposure information available for the cohort was CMV serostatus. Cytomegalovirus status was reported to be diagnosed by the classifier with high specificity and sensitivity in both the original and validation cohorts. The study listed 164 TCR beta chains as associated with cytomegalovirus. In a later genetic analysis, a missense DCLRE1C variant was associated with V-gene and J-gene trimming of TCR beta chains, and the association was replicated in an independent cohort. Roughly uniform sequencing depth across donors was assumed in presence/absence analyses, although this assumption may not hold.

The CDR3 measures 13 amino acids from cysteine to phenylalanine. The read is trimmed to its CDR3 DNA, 39 bases read in frame from base 1. The V end gives up 3 bases and the J end 9 bases, leaving 5 bases in the junction not matched to a gene. Via the germline V gene (reference sequence), CDR1 is LNHDA and CDR2 SQIVND. The cohort was made up of roughly 670 healthy bone marrow donors. At the time of sampling, all cohort members were nominally healthy, though unrecorded immune exposures were likely present. The donor tested CMV seronegative and was one of the 352 seronegative cohort members. A peripheral blood sample was provided by each donor, and peripheral blood mononuclear cells were used for TCR beta sequencing. Genomic DNA was extracted from the blood cell samples with the Qiagen DNeasy Blood Extraction Kit. The method behind the library was the immunoSEQ multiplex PCR assay. For the multiplex PCR, a mixture combining 60 forward primers for TCR Vbeta segments and 13 reverse primers for TCR Jbeta segments was used. A multiplex PCR assay on genomic DNA amplified the CDR3 region of rearranged TCR beta genes. On the Illumina HiSeq System, the amplified TCR beta libraries were sequenced as 87-base-pair reads. The authors' analysis ran thus. A later analysis tallied around 80 million unique TCR beta chains across the 666 repertoires, and around 12 million of those chains were shared by two or more donors. A nearest-neighbor algorithm error-corrected the raw reads and collapsed the reads into unique sequences, merging closely related sequences to remove PCR and sequencing errors. V, D and J gene segments were assigned by aligning CDR3 sequences to IMGT reference sequences. For a sequence to be retained, a match of at least six nucleotides was required to both a V gene segment and a J gene segment. A rearrangement was called productive if the CDR3 had no stop codons and remained in frame with V and J, and every other rearrangement was called non-productive. Following IMGT convention, CDR3 was defined as the stretch from the second conserved V-encoded cysteine to the conserved J-encoded phenylalanine. In an earlier analysis of approximately 500 of the donors, sequences lacking an unambiguous match to a single V gene segment were excluded. An earlier analysis of around 600 of the donors classified V segments as functional when productive rearrangements were above 56.7% and as segregating when the standard deviation between donors was above 5%. To diagnose cytomegalovirus status from the catalog of TCR beta chain sequences, a statistical classification framework was built. V and J gene assignment, in a later analysis, came from comparing TCR nucleotide sequences with IMGT/GENE-DB human TR gene sequences. A later analysis assigned CDR3 sequences and most-parsimonious VDJ recombination scenarios with the TCRdist pipeline. In a later analysis, each TCR beta chain was defined by its CDR3 amino acid sequence together with its V-gene family, and reads without a unique V-gene family were excluded. In a later analysis, nearly 600 highly shared, low-generation-probability nucleotide sequences were removed to address suspected cross-contamination and a sequencing artifact. In a later analysis, a clonal expansion index for each public chain was calculated from normalized within-repertoire ranks of inferred template counts. In a later analysis, generation probabilities were computed with a VDJ recombination model fitted to out-of-frame rearrangements, and the resulting probabilities were checked against IGoR. A later analysis scored TCR-TCR, TCR-HLA and TCR-CMV co-occurrence with hypergeometric tests, applying a repertoire-size bias correction to TCR pairs. False discovery rates were estimated in a later analysis by permuting HLA or CMV assignments 20 times. A later analysis grouped co-occurring TCRs with DBSCAN, adding TCRdist sequence similarity when clustering within HLA-allele-positive subsets. Co-occurrence clustering excluded repertoires with fewer than 30,000 or more than 120,000 public chains, plus five with anomalous nucleotide sharing. TCRdb limited this immuneACCESS table to in-frame rearrangements with V and J called. A share of clones is missing; checked studies link under half to unresolved V genes, and the rest is unexplained. V, J and clone size are those of that table, while D and trimming were read from the DNA. This sample comprises tens of thousands of clones, roughly 85% of them detected only once. The ten largest make up 2% to 2.5% of the sample.

Source material: PBMCs. The V gene is TRBV19 and the J gene is TRBJ2-1; 7 nucleotides in the junction match TRBD1. The source is a man aged 30-40 years in good health and CMV-seronegative. The bases are TGTGCCAGTAGTATTGGCCCAGGGGGTGAGCAGTTCTTC. This is translated as CASSIGPGGEQFF.